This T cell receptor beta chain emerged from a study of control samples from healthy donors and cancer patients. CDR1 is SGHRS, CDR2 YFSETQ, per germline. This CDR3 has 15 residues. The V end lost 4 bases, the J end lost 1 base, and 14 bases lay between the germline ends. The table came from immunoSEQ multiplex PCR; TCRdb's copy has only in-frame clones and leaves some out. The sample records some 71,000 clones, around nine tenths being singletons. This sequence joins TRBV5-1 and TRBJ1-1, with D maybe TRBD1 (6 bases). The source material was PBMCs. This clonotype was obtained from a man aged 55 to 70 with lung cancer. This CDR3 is CASSAQPRGNTEAFF. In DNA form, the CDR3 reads TGCGCCAGCAGCGCCCAACCCAGGGGGAACACTGAAGCTTTCTTT.